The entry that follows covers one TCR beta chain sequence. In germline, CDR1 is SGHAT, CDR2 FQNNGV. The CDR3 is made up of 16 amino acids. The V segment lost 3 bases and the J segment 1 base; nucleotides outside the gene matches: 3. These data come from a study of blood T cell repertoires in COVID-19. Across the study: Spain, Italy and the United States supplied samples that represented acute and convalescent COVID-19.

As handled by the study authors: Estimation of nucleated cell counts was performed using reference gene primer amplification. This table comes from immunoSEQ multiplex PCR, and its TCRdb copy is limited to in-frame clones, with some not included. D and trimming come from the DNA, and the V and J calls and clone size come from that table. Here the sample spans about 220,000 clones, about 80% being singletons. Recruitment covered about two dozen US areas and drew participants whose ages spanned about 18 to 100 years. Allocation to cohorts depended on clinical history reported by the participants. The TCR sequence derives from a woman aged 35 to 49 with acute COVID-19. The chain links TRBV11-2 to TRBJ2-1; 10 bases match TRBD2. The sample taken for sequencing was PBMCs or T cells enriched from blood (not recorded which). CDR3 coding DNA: TGTGCCAGCAGCTTTGGACTAGCGGAGTCCTACAATGAGCAGTTCTTC. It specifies CASSFGLAESYNEQFF.